Presented here are 6 T cell receptor beta chains from one specimen sequenced in a study of cytomegalovirus exposure and HLA in healthy donors. Primers for the PCR totalled 60 Vbeta and 13 Jbeta. Clones were sequenced by immunoSEQ multiplex PCR, and TCRdb holds only the in-frame ones, with some missing. The sample contains about 110,000 clones, around 76% of which appear only once. The sequenced material came from PBMCs. Source of these receptors: a woman between 45 and 60 years old in good health and CMV-seropositive.

This chain links TRBV6-6 with TRBJ1-6; D ambiguous. Germline V gene lookup returns CDR1 MNHNY and CDR2 SVGAGI (reference sequence). Trimming shortened V by 5 bases and J by 6 bases, and 8 bases separated the two germline ends. The CDR3 has 13 amino acids. DNA of the CDR3: TGTGCCAGCAGTACAGCTCTTAATTCACCCCTCCACTTT. It specifies CASSTALNSPLHF.

V is TRBV9 and J is TRBJ2-3, with a possible D match to TRBD2 (5 bases). This CDR3 region has 15 residues. V lost 2 bases to trimming and J lost 2 bases, with 12 bases between them. Germline V gives CDR1 SGDLS, CDR2 YYNGEE. The CDR3 spells CASSVYGVDTDTQYF. The CDR3 nucleotides read TGTGCCAGCAGCGTCTACGGGGTTGACACAGATACGCAGTATTTT. The full variable domain, in which reference TRBV9 and TRBJ2-3 provide the parts outside the CDR3, is DSGVTQTPKHLITATGQRVTLRCSPRSGDLSVYWYQQSLDQGLQFLIQYYNGEERAKGNILERFSAQQFPDLHSELNLSSLELGDSALYFCASSVYGVDTDTQYFGPGTRLTVL.

V usage is TRBV6-5 and J usage is TRBJ2-3; TRBD2 aligns across 8 bases. In germline, CDR1 is MNHEY, CDR2 SVGAGI. The V segment lost 0 bases and the J segment 2 bases; nucleotides outside the gene matches: 1. The CDR3 extends over 15 amino acids. CDR3 bases: TGTGCCAGCAGTTACTCCGGGGGGGCCACAGATACGCAGTATTTT. Translating gives CASSYSGGATDTQYF.

This clone was picked up a small number of times. The chain is built from TRBV6-5 and TRBJ1-3; D is uncertain. This CDR3 region has 13 residues. Per the germline V gene, CDR1 is MNHEY and CDR2 is SVGAGI. Trimming took off 6 bases at V and 4 bases at J, with 10 bases between the two ends. DNA for the CDR3: TGTGCCAGCAGACTCGGCGGGGGAAACACCATATATTTT. It specifies CASRLGGGNTIYF.

CDR3 amino acids: CASSRLFGERETQYF. Written as DNA, the CDR3 is TGTGCCAGCAGCCGACTGTTCGGGGAGAGGGAGACCCAGTACTTC. V is TRBV7-2 and J is TRBJ2-5; TRBD2 might be the D (5 bases). From germline, CDR1 is SGHTA and CDR2 FQGNSA. This CDR3 spans 15 amino acids. V dropped 5 bases and J dropped 5 bases, with 18 bases sitting between them.

V usage is TRBV28 and J usage is TRBJ1-2, with TRBD1 as a possible D gene (5 bases). V gave up 10 bases and J gave up 4 bases, with 10 bases separating them. The germline V gene encodes CDR1 MDHEN and CDR2 SYDVKM. This CDR3 contains 11 residues. This chain's CDR3 is CATATVYGYTF. In DNA form, the CDR3 reads TGTGCCACTGCGACAGTCTATGGCTACACCTTC.